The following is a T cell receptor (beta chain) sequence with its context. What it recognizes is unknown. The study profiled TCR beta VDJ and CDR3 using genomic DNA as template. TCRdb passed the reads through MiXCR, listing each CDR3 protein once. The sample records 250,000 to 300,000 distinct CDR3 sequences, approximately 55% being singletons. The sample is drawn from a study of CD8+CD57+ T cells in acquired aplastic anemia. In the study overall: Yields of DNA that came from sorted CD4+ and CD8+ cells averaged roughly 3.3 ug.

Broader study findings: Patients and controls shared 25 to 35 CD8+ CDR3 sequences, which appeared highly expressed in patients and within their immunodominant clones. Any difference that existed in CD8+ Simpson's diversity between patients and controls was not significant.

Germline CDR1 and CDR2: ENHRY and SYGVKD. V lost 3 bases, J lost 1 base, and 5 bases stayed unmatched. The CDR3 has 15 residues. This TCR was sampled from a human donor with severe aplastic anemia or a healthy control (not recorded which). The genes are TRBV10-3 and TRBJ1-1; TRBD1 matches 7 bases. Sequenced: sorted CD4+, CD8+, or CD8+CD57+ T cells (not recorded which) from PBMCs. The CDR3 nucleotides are TGTGCCATCAGTGAATCAGGGGGAAGGAACACTGAAGCTTTCTTT. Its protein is CAISESGGRNTEAFF.